A single sample is the source of the 21 T cell receptor beta chains below, sequenced in a study of T-cell memory formation after mild COVID-19. TCRdb processed the 5' RACE reads anew with MiXCR; each CDR3 protein has one entry. Of just over 300,000 distinct CDR3 sequences in the sample, just under 20% were seen once. Sequenced input: PBMCs or a T cell subset sorted from them (not recorded which). These TCRs come from a man aged 18 to 30 who had mild COVID-19 (a few samples of this study predate the infection). Cell type and time point are not known.

This clonotype was seen only a few times. For the CDR3, the DNA is TGTGCCAGCAGCTTGGGGACCCAACTTGAGCAGTTCTTC. This codes for CASSLGTQLEQFF. The chain employs TRBV5-6 and TRBJ2-1; D not certain. Germline CDR1 reads SGHDT; CDR2 reads YYEEEE. The CDR3 length is 13 residues. V lost 0 bases to trimming and J lost 9 bases, with 10 bases between them.

This chain uses TRBV6-5 with TRBJ1-4; TRBD1 might be the D (5 bases). Germline CDR1 and CDR2: MNHEY and SVGAGI. The CDR3 spans 17 residues. With 3 bases removed from V and 0 bases from J, the gap between germline ends came to 14 bases. The CDR3, as DNA: TGTGCCAGCAGTTATGGGGCGGCGGGGGCAACTAATGAAAAACTGTTTTTT. Residues: CASSYGAAGATNEKLFF.

CDR3 bases: TGCAGTGCGAGGACAGGGGTTCGAAATCAGCCCCAGCATTTT. Protein: CSARTGVRNQPQHF. The V gene is TRBV20-1, the J gene TRBJ1-5, with 9 nucleotides matching TRBD1. CDR1 and CDR2 (germline): DFQATT, SNEGSKA (reference sequence). Trimming took 6 bases from V and 4 from J; bases not matched to a gene: 7. This CDR3 spans 14 amino acids.

The chain is built from TRBV11-2 and TRBJ2-1, with 12 bases aligning to TRBD2. Germline CDR1 reads SGHAT; CDR2 reads FQNNGV. V lost 4 bases to trimming and J lost 5 bases; unmatched junction nucleotides: 9. CDR3 length: 17 residues. DNA of the CDR3: TGTGCCAGCAGCTCCGAGACTAGCGGGAGTTACCACAATGAGCAGTTCTTC. It encodes CASSSETSGSYHNEQFF.

This clonotype was picked up a small number of times. The CDR3 DNA reads as TGCAGCGTTGATAGGCCTTCCCGGGTCAATGAGCAGTTCTTC. Its protein is CSVDRPSRVNEQFF. The V call is TRBV29-1, the J call TRBJ2-1, with unresolved D. CDR1 is SQVTM, CDR2 ANQGSEA, per germline. The V end lost 3 bases, the J end lost 6 bases, and 15 bases lay between the germline ends. The CDR3 has 14 amino acids.

This clonotype was seen a few times. The rearrangement uses TRBV19 and TRBJ1-2; D may be TRBD1 (5 bases). Trimming stripped 6 bases from V and 6 bases from J, with 11 bases between. Germline V CDR1 and CDR2: LNHDA, SQIVND (reference sequence). There are 12 residues in the CDR3. CDR3 sequence reads: CASREGLDGYTF. The CDR3 DNA reads as TGTGCCAGTAGAGAGGGGTTGGATGGCTACACCTTC. The variable domain in full, with the rest retrieved from reference TRBV19 and TRBJ1-2, is DGGITQSPKYLFRKEGQNVTLSCEQNLNHDAMYWYRQDPGQGLRLIYYSQIVNDFQKGDIAEGYSVSREKKESFPLTVTSAQKNPTAFYLCASREGLDGYTFGSGTRLTVV.

The chain is built from TRBV10-3 and TRBJ2-3, with TRBD1 as a possible D gene (6 bases). Trimming removed 4 bases from V and 5 bases from J, with 10 bases in between. The CDR3 is made up of 13 amino acids. From germline, CDR1 is ENHRY and CDR2 SYGVKD. CDR3 sequence (DNA): TGTGCCATCAGTGCTGGGGGCGGAGATACGCAGTATTTT. As protein: CAISAGGGDTQYF.

The chain has TRBV27 and TRBJ2-7; D unclear. Trimming stripped 4 bases from V and 1 base from J, with 11 bases between. The CDR3 sequence is 14 residues long. The V gene's germline CDR1 is MNHEY and CDR2 SMNVEV (reference sequence). CDR3 sequence: CASSSVQQSYEQYF. In DNA form, the CDR3 reads TGTGCCAGCAGTTCAGTACAGCAGTCCTACGAGCAGTACTTC.

The chain links TRBV4-1 to TRBJ2-3; tentatively, D is TRBD2 (6 bases). The CDR3 has 16 residues. The germline V gene has CDR1 MGHRA and CDR2 YSYEKL. V lost 0 bases and J 4 bases, leaving 14 bases between the germline ends. CDR3 DNA sequence: TGCGCCAGCAGCCAAGATTCAGCGGGTGGCTCAGATACGCAGTATTTT. Translating it yields CASSQDSAGGSDTQYF.

This clonotype was observed a few times. The rearrangement joins TRBV5-1 to TRBJ2-1; D ambiguous. In germline, CDR1 is SGHRS, CDR2 YFSETQ. Trimming left V 0 bases short and J 7 bases short, with 11 bases between. The length of the CDR3 is 14 residues. The CDR3 DNA follows: TGCGCCAGCAGCTTGGAAGGGCAGGATAATGAGCAGTTCTTC. As protein: CASSLEGQDNEQFF.

The chain links TRBV7-2 to TRBJ1-2; 8 bases agree with TRBD1. J lost 7 bases, V lost 5 bases, and 6 bases had no gene match. The CDR3 runs to 13 residues. Per the germline V gene, CDR1 is SGHTA and CDR2 is FQGNSA. For the CDR3, the DNA is TGTGCCAGCAGCCAGACAGGGGATGGTGGCTACACCTTC. It translates to CASSQTGDGGYTF.

This clonotype was recorded at least ten times. V gene TRBV5-5 combines with J gene TRBJ1-2; no reliable D call. This CDR3 is 12 amino acids long. Deletions cut 6 bases from V and 1 base from J, with 7 bases between. Germline assignment: CDR1 SGHKS and CDR2 YYEKEE (reference sequence). The CDR3 here is CASTASNYGYTF. The DNA for the CDR3 is TGTGCCAGCACCGCGAGTAACTATGGCTACACCTTC.

This clonotype was detected only a few times. The chain is built from TRBV3-1 and TRBJ2-5; no clear D. Germline V gene data show CDR1 as LGHDT and CDR2 as YNNKEL (reference sequence). The CDR3 consists of 15 residues. Trimming stripped 1 base from V and 2 bases from J, with 11 bases between. The CDR3, as DNA: TGTGCCAGCAGCCAAGCCCCCCGACCACAAGAGACCCAGTACTTC. It encodes CASSQAPRPQETQYF.

This rearrangement joins TRBV7-2 to TRBJ2-1, with 7 bases aligning to TRBD2. The CDR3 length is 15 residues. V shed 2 bases, J shed 2 bases, and the junction held 3 bases outside the gene matches. Looked up from germline, CDR1 is SGHTA and CDR2 is FQGNSA. This CDR3 is CASSLMAGAYNEQFF. In nucleotides, the CDR3 is TGTGCCAGCAGCTTAATGGCGGGGGCCTACAATGAGCAGTTCTTC.

The chain couples TRBV6-7 to TRBJ2-1; 9 bases match TRBD2. TRBV6-7 is placed among ORFs of uncertain function. The CDR3 has 15 residues. The J segment lost 9 bases and the V segment lost 5 bases, leaving 11 bases of the junction unmatched. CDR3 sequence: CASSGSGGPYGEQFF. DNA for the CDR3: TGTGCCAGCAGTGGGAGCGGGGGGCCGTACGGTGAGCAGTTCTTC.

This clonotype was counted a few times. V usage is TRBV14 and J usage is TRBJ1-1; D gene uncertain. Germline CDR1 SGHDN, CDR2 FVKESK. V was pared by 4 bases and J by 1 base, with 10 bases between. CDR3 length equals 14 residues. CDR3 nucleotides: TGTGCCAGCAGCCCCCTGGGCGGGAACACTGAAGCTTTCTTT. It codes for CASSPLGGNTEAFF.

This clonotype was counted between two and nine times. The V call is TRBV12-3 or TRBV12-4, the J call TRBJ1-5; TRBD1 matches at 8 bases. The V and J ends lost 6 bases and 6 bases, in that order; junction bases with no gene match: 7. The CDR3 is 14 residues long. The CDR3 DNA reads TGTGCCAGCAGCTCGCGACAGGGGATTCAGCCCCAGCATTTT. Its translation is CASSSRQGIQPQHF.

The chain combines TRBV29-1 with TRBJ2-3; 8 nucleotides line up with TRBD2. This CDR3 spans 14 amino acids. Trimming at V came to 5 bases and at J to 5 bases, leaving 9 bases not matched to a gene. Looked up from germline, CDR1 is SQVTM and CDR2 is ANQGSEA. The CDR3 spells CSVTGTRVIDTQYF. The CDR3 bases are TGCAGCGTTACCGGGACTAGGGTGATAGATACGCAGTATTTT.

J is TRBJ1-2 and V is TRBV6-5, with a possible D match to TRBD1 (6 bases). The CDR3 contains 14 residues. The V gene's germline CDR1 is MNHEY and CDR2 SVGAGI. V was shortened by 0 bases and J by 5 bases, with 10 bases between the two germline ends. CDR3 nucleotides: TGTGCCAGCAGTTACTCGAACAGGGCTTATGGCTACACCTTC. This gives the protein CASSYSNRAYGYTF.

This rearrangement joins TRBV5-5 to TRBJ1-1; a possible D gene is TRBD1 (5 bases). Deletions cut 0 bases from V and 3 bases from J, with 12 bases between. CDR1 and CDR2 from the germline V gene are SGHKS and YYEKEE (reference sequence). The CDR3 covers 15 residues. The CDR3 bases are TGTGCCAGCAGCTTGGATGGGGCGGGGTACACTGAAGCTTTCTTT. Translating gives CASSLDGAGYTEAFF.

In its sample, this clonotype was seen a few times. The chain uses TRBV12-3 or TRBV12-4 and TRBJ1-2; D is ambiguous. V was pared by 2 bases and J by 4 bases, with 8 bases between. The CDR3 sequence is 13 residues long. CDR3 in DNA: TGTGCCAGCAGTTTAACGGCAGTCTATGGCTACACCTTC. Translation: CASSLTAVYGYTF.